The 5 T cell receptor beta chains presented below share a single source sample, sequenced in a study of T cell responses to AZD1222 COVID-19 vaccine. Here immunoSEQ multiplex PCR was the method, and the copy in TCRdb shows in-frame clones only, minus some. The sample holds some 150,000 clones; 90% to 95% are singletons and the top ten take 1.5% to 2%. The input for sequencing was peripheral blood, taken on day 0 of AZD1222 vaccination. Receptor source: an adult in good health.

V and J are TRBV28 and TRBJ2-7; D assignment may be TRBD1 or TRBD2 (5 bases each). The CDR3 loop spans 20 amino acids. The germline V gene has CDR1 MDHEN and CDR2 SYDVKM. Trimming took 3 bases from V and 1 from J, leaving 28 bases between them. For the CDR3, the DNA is TGTGCCAGCAGTTTCCCCGAAGCCCTGGGGGAAAGGAAAAGGTCCTACGAGCAGTACTTC. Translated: CASSFPEALGERKRSYEQYF.

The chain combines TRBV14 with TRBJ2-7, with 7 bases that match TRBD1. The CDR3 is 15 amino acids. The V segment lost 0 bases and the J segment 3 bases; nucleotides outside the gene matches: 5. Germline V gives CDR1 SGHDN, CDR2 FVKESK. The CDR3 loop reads CASSQDGQAVYEQYF. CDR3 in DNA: TGTGCCAGCAGCCAAGATGGACAGGCCGTCTACGAGCAGTACTTC.

The CDR3 loop is CASSSLAGGQETQYF. CDR3 sequence (DNA): TGTGCCAGCAGTTCTCTAGCGGGGGGCCAAGAGACCCAGTACTTC. The chain joins TRBV28 to TRBJ2-5; 11 bases are a match to TRBD2. With V trimmed by 4 bases and J by 1 base, 2 bases remained unmatched. In germline, CDR1 is MDHEN, CDR2 SYDVKM. This CDR3 is built from 15 residues.

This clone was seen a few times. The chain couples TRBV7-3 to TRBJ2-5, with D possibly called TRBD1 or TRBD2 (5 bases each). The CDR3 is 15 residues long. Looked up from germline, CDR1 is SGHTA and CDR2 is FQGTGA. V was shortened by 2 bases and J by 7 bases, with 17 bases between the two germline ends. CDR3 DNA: TGTGCCAGCAGCTTATCCGGGGCTCCGGGCGGGACCCAGTACTTC. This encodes CASSLSGAPGGTQYF.

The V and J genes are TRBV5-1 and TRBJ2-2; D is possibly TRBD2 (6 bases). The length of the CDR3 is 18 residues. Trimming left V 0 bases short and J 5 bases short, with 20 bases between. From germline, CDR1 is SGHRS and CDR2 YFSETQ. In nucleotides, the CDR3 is TGCGCCAGCAGCTTGGATCCTGCGGGTAGCGCGGGGACCGGGGAGCTGTTTTTT. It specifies CASSLDPAGSAGTGELFF.